Detailed here is one T cell receptor beta chain. Its antigen remains unidentified. Base qualities were left out, and no much larger clone turns up one base away. V loses 6 bases at its end and J loses 6 bases; junction bases beyond the gene matches: 4. The CDR3, from cysteine to phenylalanine, totals 13 residues. Only the CDR3 part of the read is kept: 39 bases, read in frame from the first base. As encoded in the germline V gene, CDR1 is SGHAT while CDR2 is FQNNGV. At one collaborating source in Seattle, patients were enrolled during active infection and were followed longitudinally through the course of disease. Collaborating institutions collected whole blood in K2EDTA tubes following their own protocols. For TCRbeta analysis, collaborators shipped samples as frozen whole blood, isolated PBMCs, or DNA extracted from either of those sample types. The data were taken from a study of blood T cell repertoires in COVID-19 (dated by TCRdb to about 2020). About the full investigation: Samples from collaborators originated in the United States, Italy and Spain and spanned both the acute and convalescent phases of COVID-19. The material from the prospective study consisted of cDNA or gDNA derived from T cells, B-cell-depleted T cells, or PBMCs. Deeply sampled blood TCRbeta repertoires from subjects exposed to, actively infected with, or recovered from COVID-19 were included in the dataset. A freely available public database, intended as a resource for researchers studying the immune response to SARS-CoV-2, is where the repertoires were released. The samples were drawn from the first 160 participants of the ongoing ImmuneRACE study and from more than 1,000 subjects provided by 6 global collaborators. The sample metadata nearly always contained a de-identified subject ID, COVID-19 status, age in years and sex. Where available, HLA class I and class II types were taken from metadata supplied by the sample provider and were not determined by assay-based typing. What the study reported, not specific to this receptor: The quantity of clinical and demographic metadata differed by source and by participant and was supplied without curation.

TCRbeta CDR3 regions were amplified from genomic DNA using the immunoSEQ Assay, a bias-controlled multiplex PCR. In the source study's methods: The number of nucleated cells in each sample was estimated by amplification of reference gene primers within the assay. Sequence reads were collapsed and filtered to measure the absolute abundance of every unique TCRbeta CDR3 rearrangement. For each sample, productive Simpson clonality was calculated as the square root of Simpson's diversity index over productive rearrangements. What TCRdb holds here is the immuneACCESS table cut down to in-frame rearrangements. Part of the clones is not present; checked against another copy, under half of the missing clones reflect an unresolved V gene, and the others are unexplained. The D gene and trimming were derived from the DNA, and the V and J assignments and clone size from that table. A total of fewer than 450,000 clones appear in this sample, approximately 88% of them only once. Around an eighth of the sample is in the top ten clones.

The rearrangement combines TRBV11-2 with TRBJ1-1; 10 bases in between match TRBD1. The specimen was peripheral blood. This receptor was obtained from a woman in her fifties or sixties with COVID-19, enrolled during active disease. The CDR3 amino acid sequence is: CASRWGQGSEAFF. Here is the DNA: TGTGCCAGCAGGTGGGGACAGGGGTCTGAAGCTTTCTTT.